This entry describes one T cell receptor beta chain. Methods used by the authors: Amplifying reference gene primers gave estimates of nucleated cell counts. Assay used: immunoSEQ multiplex PCR; TCRdb lists only in-frame clones, some missing. That table furnishes V, J and clone size, whereas the DNA furnished D and trimming. The sample records about 87,000 clones, about four fifths being singletons. This specimen comes from a study of blood T cell repertoires in COVID-19. In the study overall: The origin of the acute and convalescent COVID-19 samples was the United States, Italy and Spain. T cells, B-cell-depleted T cells, or PBMCs provided the cDNA or gDNA that served as material.

V was shortened by 6 bases and J by 2 bases, with 14 bases between the two germline ends. Germline V CDR1 and CDR2: SGHRS, YFSETQ. The CDR3 is 14 residues long. V usage is TRBV5-1 and J usage is TRBJ1-2; no clear D. Sequencing was done on a sample of peripheral blood. This TCR came from a woman aged 70-85 years with acute or convalescent COVID-19. For the CDR3, the DNA is TGCGCCAGCATGCTTGGGCTGGAAAACTATGGCTACACCTTC. Its protein is CASMLGLENYGYTF.